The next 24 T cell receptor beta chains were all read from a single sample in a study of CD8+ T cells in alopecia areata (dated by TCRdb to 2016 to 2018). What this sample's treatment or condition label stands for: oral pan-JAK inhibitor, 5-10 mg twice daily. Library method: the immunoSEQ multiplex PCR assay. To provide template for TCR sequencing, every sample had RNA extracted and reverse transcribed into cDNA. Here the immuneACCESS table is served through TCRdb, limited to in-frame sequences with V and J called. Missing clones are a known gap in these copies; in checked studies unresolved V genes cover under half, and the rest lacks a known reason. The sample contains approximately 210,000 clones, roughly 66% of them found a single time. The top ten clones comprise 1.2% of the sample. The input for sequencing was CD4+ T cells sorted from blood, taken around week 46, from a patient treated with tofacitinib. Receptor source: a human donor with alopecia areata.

CDR3 DNA sequence: TGCGCCAGCAGCGGGGACACAGATACGCAGTATTTT. Amino acid sequence: CASSGDTDTQYF. This rearrangement joins TRBV5-1 to TRBJ2-3; D is unclear. V lost 4 bases and J lost 2, with 5 bases in between. CDR1 and CDR2 (germline): SGHRS, YFSETQ. This CDR3 comprises 12 residues. The variable domain in full, completed from reference TRBV5-1 and TRBJ2-3, reads KAGVTQTPRYLIKTRGQQVTLSCSPISGHRSVSWYQQTPGQGLQFLFEYFSETQRNKGNFPGRFSGRQFSNSRSEMNVSTLELGDSALYLCASSGDTDTQYFGPGTRLTVL.

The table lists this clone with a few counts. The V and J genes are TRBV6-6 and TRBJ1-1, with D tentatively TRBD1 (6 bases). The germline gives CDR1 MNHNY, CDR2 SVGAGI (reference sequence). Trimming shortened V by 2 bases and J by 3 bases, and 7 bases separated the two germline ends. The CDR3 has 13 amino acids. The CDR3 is CASSYKGDTEAFF. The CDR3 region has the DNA TGTGCCAGCAGTTACAAGGGGGACACTGAAGCTTTCTTT.

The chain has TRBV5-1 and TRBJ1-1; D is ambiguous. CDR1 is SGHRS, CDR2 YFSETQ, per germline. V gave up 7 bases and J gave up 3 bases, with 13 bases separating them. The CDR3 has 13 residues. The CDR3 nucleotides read TGCGCCAGCTCATTCTACGGGGACACTGAAGCTTTCTTT. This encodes CASSFYGDTEAFF.

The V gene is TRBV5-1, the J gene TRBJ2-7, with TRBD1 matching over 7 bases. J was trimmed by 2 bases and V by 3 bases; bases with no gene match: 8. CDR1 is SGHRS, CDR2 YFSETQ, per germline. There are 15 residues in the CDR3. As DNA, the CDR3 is TGCGCCAGCAGCTCAACGACAGGGCAGACCTACGAGCAGTACTTC. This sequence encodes CASSSTTGQTYEQYF.

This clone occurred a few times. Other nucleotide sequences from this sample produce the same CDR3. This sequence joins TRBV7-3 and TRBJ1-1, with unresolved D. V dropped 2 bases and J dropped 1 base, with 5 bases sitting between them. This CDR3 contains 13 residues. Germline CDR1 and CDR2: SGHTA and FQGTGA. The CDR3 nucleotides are TGTGCCAGCAGCTTAGGGAGGAACACTGAAGCTTTCTTT. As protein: CASSLGRNTEAFF.

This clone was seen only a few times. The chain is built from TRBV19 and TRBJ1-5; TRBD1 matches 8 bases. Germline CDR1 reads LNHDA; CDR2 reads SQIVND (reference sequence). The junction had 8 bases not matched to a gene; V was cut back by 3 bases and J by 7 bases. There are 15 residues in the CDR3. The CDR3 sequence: CASSISGGELQPQHF. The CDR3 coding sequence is TGTGCCAGTAGTATTTCAGGGGGCGAATTACAGCCCCAGCATTTT.

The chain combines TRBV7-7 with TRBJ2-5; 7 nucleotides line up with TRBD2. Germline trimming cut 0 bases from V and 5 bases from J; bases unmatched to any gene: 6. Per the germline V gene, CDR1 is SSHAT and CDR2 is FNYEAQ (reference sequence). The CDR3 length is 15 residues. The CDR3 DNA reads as TGTGCCAGCAGCTTAGCGGTGGGGGGGAGCGAGACCCAGTACTTC. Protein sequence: CASSLAVGGSETQYF. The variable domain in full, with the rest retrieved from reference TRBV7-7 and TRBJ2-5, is GAGVSQSPRYKVTKRGQDVTLRCDPISSHATLYWYQQALGQGPEFLTYFNYEAQPDKSGLPSDRFSAERPEGSISTLTIQRTEQRDSAMYRCASSLAVGGSETQYFGPGTRLLVL.

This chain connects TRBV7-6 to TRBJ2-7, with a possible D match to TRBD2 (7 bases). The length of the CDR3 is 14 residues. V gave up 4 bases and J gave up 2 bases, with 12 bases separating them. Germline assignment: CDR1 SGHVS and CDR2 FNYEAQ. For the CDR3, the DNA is TGTGCCAGCAGCTACTCGGGGGGCACCTACGAGCAGTACTTC. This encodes CASSYSGGTYEQYF.

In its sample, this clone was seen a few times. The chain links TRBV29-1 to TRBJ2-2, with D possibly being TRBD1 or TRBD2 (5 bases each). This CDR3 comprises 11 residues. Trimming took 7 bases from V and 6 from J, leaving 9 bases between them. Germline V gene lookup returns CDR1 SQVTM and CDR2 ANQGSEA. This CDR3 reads CSAQGAGELFF. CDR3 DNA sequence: TGCAGCGCGCAGGGAGCCGGGGAGCTGTTTTTT.

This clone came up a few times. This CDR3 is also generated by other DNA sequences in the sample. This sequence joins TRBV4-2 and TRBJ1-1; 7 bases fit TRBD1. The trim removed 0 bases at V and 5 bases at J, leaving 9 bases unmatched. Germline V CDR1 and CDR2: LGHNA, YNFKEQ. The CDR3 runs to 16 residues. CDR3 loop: CASSQDLGQGGTEAFF. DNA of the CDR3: TGTGCCAGCAGCCAAGATCTTGGCCAGGGGGGTACTGAAGCTTTCTTT.

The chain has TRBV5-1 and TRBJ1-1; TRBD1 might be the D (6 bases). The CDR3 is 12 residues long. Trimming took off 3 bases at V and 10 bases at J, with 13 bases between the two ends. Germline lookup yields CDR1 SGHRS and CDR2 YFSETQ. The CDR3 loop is CASSSGEARAFF. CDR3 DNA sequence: TGCGCCAGCAGCTCAGGGGAGGCGCGAGCTTTCTTT.

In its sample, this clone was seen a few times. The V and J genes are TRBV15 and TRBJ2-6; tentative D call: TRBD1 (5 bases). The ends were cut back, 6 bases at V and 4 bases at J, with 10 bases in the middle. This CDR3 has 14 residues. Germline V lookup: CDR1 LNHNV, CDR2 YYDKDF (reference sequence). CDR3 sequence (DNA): TGTGCCACCAGTGGCAGGGAAGGGGCCAACGTCCTGACTTTC. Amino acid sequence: CATSGREGANVLTF.

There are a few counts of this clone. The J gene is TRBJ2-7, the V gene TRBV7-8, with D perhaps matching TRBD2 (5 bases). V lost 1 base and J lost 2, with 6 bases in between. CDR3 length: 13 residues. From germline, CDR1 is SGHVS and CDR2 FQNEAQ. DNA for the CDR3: TGTGCCAGCAGCTTAGAAGCGGCCTACGAGCAGTACTTC. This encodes CASSLEAAYEQYF. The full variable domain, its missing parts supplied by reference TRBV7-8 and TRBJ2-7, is GAGVSQSPRYKVAKRGQDVALRCDPISGHVSLFWYQQALGQGPEFLTYFQNEAQLDKSGLPSDRFFAERPEGSVSTLKIQRTQQEDSAVYLCASSLEAAYEQYFGPGTRLTVT.

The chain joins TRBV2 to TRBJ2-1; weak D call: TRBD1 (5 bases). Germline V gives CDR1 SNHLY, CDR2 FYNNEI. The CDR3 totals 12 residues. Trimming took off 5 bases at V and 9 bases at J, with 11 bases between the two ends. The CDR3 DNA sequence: TGTGCCAGCAGTCCACAGGCATTTGAGCAGTTCTTC. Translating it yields CASSPQAFEQFF.

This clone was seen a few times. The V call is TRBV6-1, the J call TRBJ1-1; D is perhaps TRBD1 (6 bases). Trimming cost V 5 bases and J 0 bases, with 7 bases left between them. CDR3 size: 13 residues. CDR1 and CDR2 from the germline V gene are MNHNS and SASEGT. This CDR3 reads CASSKGVNTEAFF. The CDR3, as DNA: TGTGCCAGCAGTAAGGGGGTGAACACTGAAGCTTTCTTT.

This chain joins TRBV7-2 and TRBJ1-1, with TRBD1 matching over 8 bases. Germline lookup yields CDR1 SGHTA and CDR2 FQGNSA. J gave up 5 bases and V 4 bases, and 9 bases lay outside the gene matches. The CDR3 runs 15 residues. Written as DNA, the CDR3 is TGTGCCAGCAGCTCCCGGACAGGGTCGATAACTGAAGCTTTCTTT. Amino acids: CASSSRTGSITEAFF. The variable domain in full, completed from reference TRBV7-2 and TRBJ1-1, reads GAGVSQSPSNKVTEKGKDVELRCDPISGHTALYWYRQSLGQGLEFLIYFQGNSAPDKSGLPSDRFSAERTGGSVSTLTIQRTQQEDSAVYLCASSSRTGSITEAFFGQGTRLTVV.

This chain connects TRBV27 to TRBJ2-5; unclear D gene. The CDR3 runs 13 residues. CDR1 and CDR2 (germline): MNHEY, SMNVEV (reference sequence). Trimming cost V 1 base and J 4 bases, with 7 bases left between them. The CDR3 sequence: CASSLLSGETQYF. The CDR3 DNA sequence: TGTGCCAGCAGTTTATTGAGTGGAGAGACCCAGTACTTC.

The CDR3, as DNA: TGCGCCAGCAGCCCGGTGCCCGGGGACACCGGGGAGCTGTTTTTT. The encoded protein is CASSPVPGDTGELFF. The rearrangement links TRBV5-1 to TRBJ2-2; D might be TRBD2 (5 bases). In germline, CDR1 is SGHRS, CDR2 YFSETQ. Trimming removed 4 bases at V and 3 bases at J, with 13 bases between. The CDR3 has 15 residues. The full variable domain, its missing parts supplied by reference TRBV5-1 and TRBJ2-2, is KAGVTQTPRYLIKTRGQQVTLSCSPISGHRSVSWYQQTPGQGLQFLFEYFSETQRNKGNFPGRFSGRQFSNSRSEMNVSTLELGDSALYLCASSPVPGDTGELFFGEGSRLTVL.

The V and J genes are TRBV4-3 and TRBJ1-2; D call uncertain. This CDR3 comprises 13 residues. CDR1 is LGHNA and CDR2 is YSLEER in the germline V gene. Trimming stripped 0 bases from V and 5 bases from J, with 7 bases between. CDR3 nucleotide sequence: TGCGCCAGCAGCCAAGAGGGGAAGTATGGCTACACCTTC. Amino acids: CASSQEGKYGYTF.

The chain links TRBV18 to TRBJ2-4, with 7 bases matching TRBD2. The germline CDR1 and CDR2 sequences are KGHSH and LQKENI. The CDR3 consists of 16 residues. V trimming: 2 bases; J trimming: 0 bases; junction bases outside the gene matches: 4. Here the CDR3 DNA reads TGTGCCAGCTCACCAATGGCGGGAGAAGCCAAAAACATTCAGTACTTC. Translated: CASSPMAGEAKNIQYF.

The CDR3 nucleotides are TGCGCCAGCAGCTTGGGGCCAGGTGCAAATGAGCAGTTCTTC. Encoded protein: CASSLGPGANEQFF. The gene calls are TRBV5-1 and TRBJ2-1; no clear D gene. The germline V gene has CDR1 SGHRS and CDR2 YFSETQ. V dropped 0 bases and J dropped 7 bases, with 11 bases sitting between them. The CDR3 loop spans 14 amino acids.

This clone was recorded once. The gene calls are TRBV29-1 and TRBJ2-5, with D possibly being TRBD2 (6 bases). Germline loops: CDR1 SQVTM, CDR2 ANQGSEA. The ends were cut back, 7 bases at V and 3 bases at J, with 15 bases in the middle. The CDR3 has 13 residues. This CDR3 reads CSARGIAEETQYF. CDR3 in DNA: TGCAGCGCCCGGGGTATAGCGGAAGAGACCCAGTACTTC.

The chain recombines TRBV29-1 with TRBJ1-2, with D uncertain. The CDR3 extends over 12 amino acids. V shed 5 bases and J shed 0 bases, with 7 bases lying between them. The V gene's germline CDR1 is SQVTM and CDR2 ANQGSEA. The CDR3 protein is CSVLTPNYGYTF. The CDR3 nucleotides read TGCAGCGTTCTTACGCCTAACTATGGCTACACCTTC.

CDR3 loop: CASSSRHPGQGNGYTF. The CDR3 region has the DNA TGTGCCAGCAGCTCCAGACATCCGGGACAGGGGAATGGCTACACCTTC. The chain is built from TRBV7-2 and TRBJ1-2; 10 bases are shared with TRBD1. Germline values: CDR1 SGHTA, CDR2 FQGNSA. V dropped 4 bases and J dropped 6; count of bases not matched to a gene: 11. This CDR3 spans 16 amino acids.